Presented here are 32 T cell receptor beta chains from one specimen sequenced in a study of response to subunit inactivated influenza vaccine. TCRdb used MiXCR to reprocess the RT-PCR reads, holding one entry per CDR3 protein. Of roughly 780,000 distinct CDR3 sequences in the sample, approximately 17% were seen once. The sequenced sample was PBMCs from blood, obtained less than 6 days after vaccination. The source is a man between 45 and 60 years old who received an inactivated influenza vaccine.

The CDR3 bases are TGCAGTGCTAGAGGGGGACATCCCGGGGCCAACGTCCTGACTTTC. Residues: CSARGGHPGANVLTF. This rearrangement joins TRBV20-1 to TRBJ2-6; perhaps TRBD1 as D (6 bases). This CDR3 contains 15 residues. Trimming took 1 base from V and 4 from J, leaving 11 bases between them. Germline V CDR1 and CDR2: DFQATT, SNEGSKA (reference sequence).

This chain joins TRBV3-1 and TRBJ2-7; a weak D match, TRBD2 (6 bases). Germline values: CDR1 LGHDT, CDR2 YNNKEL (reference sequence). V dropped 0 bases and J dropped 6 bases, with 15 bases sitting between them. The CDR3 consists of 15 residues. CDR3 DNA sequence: TGTGCCAGCAGCCAAGATTTTGCGGGATCGGGCGAGCAGTACTTC. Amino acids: CASSQDFAGSGEQYF.

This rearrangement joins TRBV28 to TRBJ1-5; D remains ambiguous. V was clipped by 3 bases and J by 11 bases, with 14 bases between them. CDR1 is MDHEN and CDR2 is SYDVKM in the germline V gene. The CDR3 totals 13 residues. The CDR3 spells CASSFLDGRSQHF. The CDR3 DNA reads TGTGCCAGCAGTTTCCTCGACGGGAGATCCCAGCATTTT. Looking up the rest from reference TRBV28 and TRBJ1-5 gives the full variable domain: DVKVTQSSRYLVKRTGEKVFLECVQDMDHENMFWYRQDPGLGLRLIYFSYDVKMKEKGDIPEGYSVSREKKERFSLILESASTNQTSMYLCASSFLDGRSQHFGDGTRLSIL.

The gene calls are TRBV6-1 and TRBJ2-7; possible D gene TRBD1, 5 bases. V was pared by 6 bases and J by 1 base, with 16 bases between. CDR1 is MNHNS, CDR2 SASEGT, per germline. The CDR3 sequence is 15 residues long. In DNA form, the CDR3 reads TGTGCCAGCAGCCCTTACAACAGGCGATCCTACGAGCAGTACTTC. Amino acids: CASSPYNRRSYEQYF.

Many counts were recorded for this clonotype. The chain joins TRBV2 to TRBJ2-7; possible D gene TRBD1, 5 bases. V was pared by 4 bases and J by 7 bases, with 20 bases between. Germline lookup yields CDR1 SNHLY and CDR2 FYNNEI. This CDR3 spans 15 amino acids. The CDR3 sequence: CASSGRQSALGEQYF. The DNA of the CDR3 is TGTGCCAGCAGTGGGAGACAGAGCGCCTTGGGGGAGCAGTACTTC.

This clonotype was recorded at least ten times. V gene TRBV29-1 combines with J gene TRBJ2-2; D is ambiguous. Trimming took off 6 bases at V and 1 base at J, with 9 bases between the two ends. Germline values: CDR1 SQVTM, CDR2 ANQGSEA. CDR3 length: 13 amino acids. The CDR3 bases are TGCAGCGTGCCATCAGAGAACACCGGGGAGCTGTTTTTT. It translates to CSVPSENTGELFF.

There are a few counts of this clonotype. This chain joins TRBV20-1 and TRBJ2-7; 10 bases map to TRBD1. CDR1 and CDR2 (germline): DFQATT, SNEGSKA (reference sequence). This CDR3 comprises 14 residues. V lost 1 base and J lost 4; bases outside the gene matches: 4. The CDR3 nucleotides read TGCAGTGCTAGAGGGACAGGGGGAGGTTACGAGCAGTACTTC. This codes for CSARGTGGGYEQYF.

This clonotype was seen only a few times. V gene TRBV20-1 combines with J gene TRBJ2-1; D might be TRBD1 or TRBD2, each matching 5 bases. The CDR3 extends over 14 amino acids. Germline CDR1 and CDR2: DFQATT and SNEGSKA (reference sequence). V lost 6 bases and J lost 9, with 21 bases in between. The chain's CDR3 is CSADSHGTPGEQFF. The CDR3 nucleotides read TGCAGTGCCGACTCCCACGGGACCCCCGGTGAGCAGTTCTTC.

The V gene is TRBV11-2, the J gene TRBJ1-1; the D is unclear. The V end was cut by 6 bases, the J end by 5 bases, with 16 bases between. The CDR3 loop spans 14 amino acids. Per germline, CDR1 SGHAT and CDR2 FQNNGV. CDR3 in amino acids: CASRHRTEATEAFF. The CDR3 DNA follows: TGTGCCAGCAGGCACAGAACAGAGGCGACTGAAGCTTTCTTT.

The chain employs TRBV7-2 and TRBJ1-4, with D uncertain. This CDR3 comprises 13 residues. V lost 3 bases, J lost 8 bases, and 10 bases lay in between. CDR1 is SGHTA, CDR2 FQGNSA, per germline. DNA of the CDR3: TGTGCCAGCAGCTTGGGTAGTCCCGAAAAACTGTTTTTT. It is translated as CASSLGSPEKLFF.

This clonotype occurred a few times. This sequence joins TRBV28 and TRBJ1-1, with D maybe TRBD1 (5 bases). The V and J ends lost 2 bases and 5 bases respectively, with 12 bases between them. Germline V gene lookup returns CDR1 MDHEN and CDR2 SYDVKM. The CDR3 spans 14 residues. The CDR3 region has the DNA TGTGCCAGCAGTTTAATGCGGGGGGGAACTGAAGCTTTCTTT. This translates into CASSLMRGGTEAFF.

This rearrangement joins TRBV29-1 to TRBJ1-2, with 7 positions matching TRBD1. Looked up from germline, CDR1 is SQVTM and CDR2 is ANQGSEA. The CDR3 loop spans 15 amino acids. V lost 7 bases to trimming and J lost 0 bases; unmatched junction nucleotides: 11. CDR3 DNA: TGCAGCGCCCTCCACTGGGGACAGACTAACTATGGCTACACCTTC. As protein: CSALHWGQTNYGYTF.

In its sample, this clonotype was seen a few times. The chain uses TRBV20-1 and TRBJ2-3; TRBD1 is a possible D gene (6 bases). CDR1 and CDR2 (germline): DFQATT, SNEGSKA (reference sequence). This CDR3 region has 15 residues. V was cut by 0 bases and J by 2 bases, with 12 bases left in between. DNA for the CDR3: TGCAGTGCTAGAGATTTTCGGGACACCACAGATACGCAGTATTTT. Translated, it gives CSARDFRDTTDTQYF.

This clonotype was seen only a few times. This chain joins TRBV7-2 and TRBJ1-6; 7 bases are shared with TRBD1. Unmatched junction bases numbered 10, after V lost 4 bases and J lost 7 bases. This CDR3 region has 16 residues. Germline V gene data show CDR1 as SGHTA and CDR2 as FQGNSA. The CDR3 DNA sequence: TGTGCCAGCAGCTCACTGGGGACAGTTCTGAATTCACCCCTCCACTTT. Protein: CASSSLGTVLNSPLHF.

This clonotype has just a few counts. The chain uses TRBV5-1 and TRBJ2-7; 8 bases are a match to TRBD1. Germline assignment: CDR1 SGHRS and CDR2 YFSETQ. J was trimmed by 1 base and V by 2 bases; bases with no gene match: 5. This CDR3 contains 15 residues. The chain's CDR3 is CASSLENRGSYEQYF. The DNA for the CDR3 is TGCGCCAGCAGCTTAGAAAACAGGGGGTCCTACGAGCAGTACTTC.

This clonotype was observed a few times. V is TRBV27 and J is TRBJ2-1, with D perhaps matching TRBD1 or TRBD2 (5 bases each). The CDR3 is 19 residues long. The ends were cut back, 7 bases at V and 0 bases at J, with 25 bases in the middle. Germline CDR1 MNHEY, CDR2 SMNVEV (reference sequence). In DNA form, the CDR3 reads TGTGCCAGCACCCCCGTGGGGACGATGGGGGAGTTCTCCTACAATGAGCAGTTCTTC. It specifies CASTPVGTMGEFSYNEQFF.

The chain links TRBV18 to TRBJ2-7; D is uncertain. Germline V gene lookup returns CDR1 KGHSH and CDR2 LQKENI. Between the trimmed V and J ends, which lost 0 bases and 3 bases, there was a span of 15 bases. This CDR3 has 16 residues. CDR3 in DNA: TGTGCCAGCTCACCACCGAAACGCGTGATTGGCTACGAGCAGTACTTC. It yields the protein CASSPPKRVIGYEQYF.

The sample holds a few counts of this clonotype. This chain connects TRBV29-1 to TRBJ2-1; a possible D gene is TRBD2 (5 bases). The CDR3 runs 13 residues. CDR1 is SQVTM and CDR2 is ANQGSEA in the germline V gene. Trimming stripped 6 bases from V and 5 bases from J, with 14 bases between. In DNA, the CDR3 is TGCAGCGTCGAGCGGACGAGAAACAATGAGCAGTTCTTC. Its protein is CSVERTRNNEQFF.

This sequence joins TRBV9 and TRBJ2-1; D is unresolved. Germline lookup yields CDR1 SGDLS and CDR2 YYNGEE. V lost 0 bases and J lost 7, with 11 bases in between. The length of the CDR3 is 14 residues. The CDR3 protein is CASSVATSGNEQFF. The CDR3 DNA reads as TGTGCCAGCAGCGTAGCTACTTCGGGTAATGAGCAGTTCTTC. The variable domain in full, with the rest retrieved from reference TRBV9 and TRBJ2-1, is DSGVTQTPKHLITATGQRVTLRCSPRSGDLSVYWYQQSLDQGLQFLIQYYNGEERAKGNILERFSAQQFPDLHSELNLSSLELGDSALYFCASSVATSGNEQFFGPGTRLTVL.

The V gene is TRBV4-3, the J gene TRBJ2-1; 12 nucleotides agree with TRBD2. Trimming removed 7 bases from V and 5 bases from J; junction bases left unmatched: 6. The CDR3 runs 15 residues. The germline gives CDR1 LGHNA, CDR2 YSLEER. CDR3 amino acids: CASTSGLAGNNEQFF. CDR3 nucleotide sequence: TGCGCCAGCACCTCAGGACTAGCGGGGAACAATGAGCAGTTCTTC.

CDR3 coding DNA: TGTGCCAGCAGTCCCACCCGGGACCGAGATTACGAGCAGTACTTC. This sequence encodes CASSPTRDRDYEQYF. This chain uses TRBV6-2 or TRBV6-3 with TRBJ2-7; the D call may be TRBD1 or TRBD2 (5 bases each). Trimming pared 5 bases from V and 4 bases from J, leaving 18 bases between. This CDR3 is built from 15 residues. The germline V gene has CDR1 MNHEY and CDR2 SVGEGT.

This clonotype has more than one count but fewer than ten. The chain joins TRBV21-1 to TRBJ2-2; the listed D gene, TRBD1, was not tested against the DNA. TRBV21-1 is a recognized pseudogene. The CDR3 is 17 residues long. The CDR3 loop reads CASSKVVDSRNTGELFF. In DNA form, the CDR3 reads TGTGCCAGCAGCAAAGTAGTCGACAGCCGGAACACCGGGGAGCTGTTTTTT.

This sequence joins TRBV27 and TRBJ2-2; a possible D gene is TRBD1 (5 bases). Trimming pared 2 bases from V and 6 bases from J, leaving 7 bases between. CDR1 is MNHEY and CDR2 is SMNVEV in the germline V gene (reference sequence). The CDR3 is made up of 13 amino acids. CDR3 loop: CASSLGQSGELFF. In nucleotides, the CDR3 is TGTGCCAGCAGTTTAGGACAATCCGGGGAGCTGTTTTTT.

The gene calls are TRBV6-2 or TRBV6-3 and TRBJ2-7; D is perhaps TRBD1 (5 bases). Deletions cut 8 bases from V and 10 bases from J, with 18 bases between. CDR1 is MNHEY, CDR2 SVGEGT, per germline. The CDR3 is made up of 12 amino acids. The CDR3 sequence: CASSWGGPAQYF. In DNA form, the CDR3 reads TGTGCCAGCTCCTGGGGCGGCCCTGCTCAGTACTTC.

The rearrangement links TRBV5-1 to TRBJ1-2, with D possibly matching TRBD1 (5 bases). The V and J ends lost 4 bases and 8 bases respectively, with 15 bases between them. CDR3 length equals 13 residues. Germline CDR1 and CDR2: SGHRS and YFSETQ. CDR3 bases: TGCGCCAGCAGCCCCGACAGCTTTTGGGGCTACACCTTC. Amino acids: CASSPDSFWGYTF.

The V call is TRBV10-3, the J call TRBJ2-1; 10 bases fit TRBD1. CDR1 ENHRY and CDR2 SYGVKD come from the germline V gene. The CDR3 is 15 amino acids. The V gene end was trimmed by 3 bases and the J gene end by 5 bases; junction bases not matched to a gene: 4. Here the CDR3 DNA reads TGTGCCATCAGTGATGGGACAGGGGACCACAATGAGCAGTTCTTC. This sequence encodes CAISDGTGDHNEQFF.

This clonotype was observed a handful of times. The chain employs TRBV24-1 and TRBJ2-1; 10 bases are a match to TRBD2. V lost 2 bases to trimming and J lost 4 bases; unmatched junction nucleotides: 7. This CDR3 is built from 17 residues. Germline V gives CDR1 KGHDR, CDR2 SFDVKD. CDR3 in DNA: TGTGCCACCAGTGATTCGACTAGCGGGCAGATTTACAATGAGCAGTTCTTC. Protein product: CATSDSTSGQIYNEQFF.

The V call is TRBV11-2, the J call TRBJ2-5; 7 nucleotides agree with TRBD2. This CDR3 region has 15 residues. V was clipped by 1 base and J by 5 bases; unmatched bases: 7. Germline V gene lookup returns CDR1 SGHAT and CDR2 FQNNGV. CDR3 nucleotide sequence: TGTGCCAGCAGCTTAGGACTAGCAGACCTCGAGACCCAGTACTTC. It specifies CASSLGLADLETQYF.

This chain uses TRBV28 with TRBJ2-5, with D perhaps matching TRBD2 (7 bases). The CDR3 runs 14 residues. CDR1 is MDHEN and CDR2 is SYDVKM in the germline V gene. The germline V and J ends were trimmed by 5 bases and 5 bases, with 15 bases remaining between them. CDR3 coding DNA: TGTGCCAGCAGTATATCCGGGGGGCTTGAGACCCAGTACTTC. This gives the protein CASSISGGLETQYF.

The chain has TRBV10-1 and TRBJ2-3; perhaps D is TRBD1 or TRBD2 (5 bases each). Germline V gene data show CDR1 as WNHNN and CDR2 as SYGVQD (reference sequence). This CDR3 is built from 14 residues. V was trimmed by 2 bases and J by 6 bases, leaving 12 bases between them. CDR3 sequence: CASSEGRETDTQYF. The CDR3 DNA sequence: TGCGCCAGCAGTGAGGGCAGGGAGACGGATACGCAGTATTTT.

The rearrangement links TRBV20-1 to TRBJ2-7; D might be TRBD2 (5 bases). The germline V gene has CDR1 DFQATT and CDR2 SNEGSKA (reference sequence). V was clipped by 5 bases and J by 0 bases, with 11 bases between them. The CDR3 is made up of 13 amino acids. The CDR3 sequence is CSAFSESSYEQYF. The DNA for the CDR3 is TGCAGTGCTTTTAGCGAGAGCTCCTACGAGCAGTACTTC.

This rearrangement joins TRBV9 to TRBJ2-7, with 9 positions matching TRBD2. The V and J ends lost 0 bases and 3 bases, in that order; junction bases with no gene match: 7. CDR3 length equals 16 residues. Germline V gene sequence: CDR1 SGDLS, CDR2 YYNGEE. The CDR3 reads CASSVGVSGSVYEQYF. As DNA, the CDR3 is TGTGCCAGCAGCGTAGGGGTTAGCGGGAGTGTCTACGAGCAGTACTTC.